Shown below are 17 T cell receptor beta chains from a single sample sequenced in a study of T cell responses to AZD1222 COVID-19 vaccine. Profiled with immunoSEQ multiplex PCR; TCRdb holds only in-frame clones, not every one. The sample has 45,000 to 55,000 clones; about 86% are singletons. The starting material was peripheral blood, obtained 28 days after the second AZD1222 dose. Source of these receptors: an adult who received the AZD1222 COVID-19 vaccine.

The chain recombines TRBV6-5 with TRBJ1-1; TRBD1 might be the D (6 bases). Trimming removed 6 bases at V and 4 bases at J, with 15 bases between. The V gene's germline CDR1 is MNHEY and CDR2 SVGAGI. The length of the CDR3 is 14 residues. The CDR3 nucleotides read TGTGCCAGCAGCCCCAGGGGAGGGAGCACTGAAGCTTTCTTT. It translates to CASSPRGGSTEAFF.

This clone showed up just once. The J gene is TRBJ2-3, the V gene TRBV23-1, with a weak D call TRBD2 (6 bases). TRBV23-1 is treated as an ORF (open reading frame) with a function not yet certain. Trimming took 9 bases from V and 2 from J, leaving 15 bases between them. This CDR3 comprises 14 residues. CDR3 bases: TGCGCCAGACCTTCCCGGGAGCACACAGATACGCAGTATTTT. Its translation: CARPSREHTDTQYF.

V usage is TRBV5-1 and J usage is TRBJ2-6; D uncertain. The germline gives CDR1 SGHRS, CDR2 YFSETQ. The CDR3 sequence is 14 residues long. With 1 base removed from V and 4 bases from J, the gap between germline ends came to 6 bases. DNA of the CDR3: TGCGCCAGCAGCTTGTTCCGGGGGGCCAACGTCCTGACTTTC. Translating it yields CASSLFRGANVLTF.

The gene calls are TRBV12-3 or TRBV12-4 and TRBJ1-1; D call uncertain. This CDR3 is built from 12 residues. The V end was cut by 1 base, the J end by 3 bases, with 3 bases between. The CDR3 here is CASSLGDTEAFF. CDR3 in DNA: TGTGCCAGCAGTTTAGGGGACACTGAAGCTTTCTTT.

Here the CDR3 reads CASSIGKTQYF. The DNA for the CDR3 is TGTGCCAGCAGCATTGGAAAGACCCAGTACTTC. The chain couples TRBV5-4 to TRBJ2-5, with D uncertain. The germline V gene encodes CDR1 SGHNT and CDR2 YYREEE (reference sequence). The CDR3 runs 11 residues. The V end lost 4 bases, the J end lost 6 bases, and 7 bases lay between the germline ends.

This chain uses TRBV29-1 with TRBJ2-1; D not resolved. The CDR3 totals 11 residues. Germline-derived CDR1 and CDR2 are SQVTM and ANQGSEA. Trimming removed 0 bases at V and 9 bases at J, with 6 bases between. CDR3 protein: CSVEDLAEQFF. The CDR3 nucleotides are TGCAGCGTTGAAGATCTGGCTGAGCAGTTCTTC.

The CDR3 spells CASTPENQPQHF. The CDR3 DNA reads TGTGCCAGCACCCCAGAGAATCAGCCCCAGCATTTT. This rearrangement joins TRBV28 to TRBJ1-5; unclear D gene. From germline, CDR1 is MDHEN and CDR2 SYDVKM. This CDR3 comprises 12 residues. The V gene lost 7 bases and the J gene lost 4 bases, with 8 bases spanning the gap.

As to this clone: The junction and the germline gene differ at one end; a read error may be behind it. The V gene is TRBV12-3 or TRBV12-4, the J gene TRBJ2-7; TRBD2 matches 9 bases. This CDR3 has 10 residues. Here the CDR3 reads CASGRGTSNF. As DNA, the CDR3 is TGTGCCAGCGGACGAGGGACTAGCAACTTC.

The chain combines TRBV7-6 with TRBJ2-3; no firm D call. Germline V gene sequence: CDR1 SGHVS, CDR2 FNYEAQ. V was trimmed by 2 bases and J by 6 bases, leaving 15 bases between them. The CDR3 consists of 15 residues. The DNA of the CDR3 is TGTGCCAGCAGCTTACTCCCGACCCAACGGGATACGCAGTATTTT. Translating it yields CASSLLPTQRDTQYF.

The gene calls are TRBV5-4 and TRBJ2-2; 7 nucleotides align to TRBD2. Germline assignment: CDR1 SGHNT and CDR2 YYREEE (reference sequence). The CDR3 sequence is 15 residues long. V was clipped by 1 base and J by 7 bases; unmatched bases: 7. The chain's CDR3 is CASSLRLAESGELFF. CDR3 DNA sequence: TGTGCCAGCAGCTTGCGGCTAGCGGAAAGCGGGGAGCTGTTTTTT.

In DNA, the CDR3 is TGTGCCAGCAGCGTAGCACAGGCAACTAATGAAAAACTGTTTTTT. It is translated as CASSVAQATNEKLFF. J is TRBJ1-4 and V is TRBV9, with a weak D call TRBD1 (5 bases). The V end lost 0 bases, the J end lost 0 bases, and 6 bases lay between the germline ends. This CDR3 contains 15 residues. Germline V gene data show CDR1 as SGDLS and CDR2 as YYNGEE. Full variable domain (missing parts from reference TRBV9 and TRBJ1-4): DSGVTQTPKHLITATGQRVTLRCSPRSGDLSVYWYQQSLDQGLQFLIQYYNGEERAKGNILERFSAQQFPDLHSELNLSSLELGDSALYFCASSVAQATNEKLFFGSGTQLSVL.

The V and J genes are TRBV7-2 and TRBJ2-7; 9 bases fit TRBD2. V shed 6 bases, J shed 4 bases, and the junction held 10 bases outside the gene matches. CDR3 size: 15 residues. Germline values: CDR1 SGHTA, CDR2 FQGNSA. CDR3 coding DNA: TGTGCCAGCAGACAGGAACTAGCGGGTTTGTACGAGCAGTACTTC. Amino acid sequence: CASRQELAGLYEQYF.

V and J are TRBV7-9 and TRBJ1-5; 9 nucleotides match TRBD1. This CDR3 is built from 16 residues. From germline, CDR1 is SEHNR and CDR2 FQNEAQ (reference sequence). The junction had 6 bases not matched to a gene; V was cut back by 5 bases and J by 1 base. The CDR3 loop is CASSTGQGGSNQPQHF. Written as DNA, the CDR3 is TGTGCCAGCAGCACGGGACAGGGAGGGAGCAATCAGCCCCAGCATTTT.

In DNA, the CDR3 is TGCGCCAGCAGCCAAGAGGGCCGGGAGGCCGCGGATGAGCAGTTCTTC. This codes for CASSQEGREAADEQFF. The rearrangement links TRBV4-3 to TRBJ2-1; 7 bases fit TRBD2. V dropped 0 bases and J dropped 8; count of bases not matched to a gene: 10. The CDR3 contains 16 residues. Germline-derived CDR1 and CDR2 are LGHNA and YSLEER.

J is TRBJ2-3 and V is TRBV27; no clear D gene. Germline CDR1 MNHEY, CDR2 SMNVEV (reference sequence). The CDR3 runs to 13 residues. The germline V and J ends were trimmed by 6 bases and 4 bases, with 11 bases remaining between them. DNA for the CDR3: TGTGCCAGCAGCTTGACTGCGGCAGATACGCAGTATTTT. Amino acid sequence: CASSLTAADTQYF.

The chain joins TRBV25-1 to TRBJ2-3; 9 bases match TRBD2. Germline V gene lookup returns CDR1 MGHDK and CDR2 SYGVNS. The CDR3 sequence is 15 residues long. Trimming cost V 3 bases and J 0 bases; bases outside gene matches: 1. CDR3 sequence reads: CASSDAGGSTDTQYF. The DNA of the CDR3 is TGTGCCAGCAGTGACGCGGGGGGGAGCACAGATACGCAGTATTTT.

The chain is built from TRBV7-2 and TRBJ2-7; TRBD1 agrees at 9 bases. V was pared by 6 bases and J by 3 bases, with 9 bases of the junction left unmatched. This CDR3 has 15 amino acids. Germline assignment: CDR1 SGHTA and CDR2 FQGNSA. The CDR3 nucleotides are TGTGCCAGCAGACCAACACAGGGGGCTAACTACGAGCAGTACTTC. It is translated as CASRPTQGANYEQYF.